The 10 T cell receptor beta chains below were found in one sample sequenced in a study of blood T cells in healthy people across ages. The use of a sample-barcoded 5' primer and a J-beta primer mix characterized a second PCR of roughly 6 to 11 cycles. A single record per CDR3 protein comes from TCRdb applying MiXCR to the 5' RACE reads. The sample contains about 1,500,000 distinct CDR3 sequences, roughly 40% of which appear only once. Sequencing was done on a sample of blood. These receptors were collected from a woman aged 18-29 years in good health.

The V gene is TRBV28, the J gene TRBJ1-2, with TRBD1 matching 8 bases. Germline V lookup: CDR1 MDHEN, CDR2 SYDVKM. The CDR3 is made up of 14 amino acids. The trim removed 5 bases at V and 8 bases at J, leaving 10 bases unmatched. The CDR3 DNA is TGTGCCAGCAGTCCGCGGGACAGGTCCAACGGCTACACCTTC. Amino acid sequence: CASSPRDRSNGYTF.

The J gene is TRBJ1-5, the V gene TRBV28, with a possible D match to TRBD1 (6 bases). The CDR3 contains 17 residues. Germline CDR1 MDHEN, CDR2 SYDVKM. Trimming cost V 7 bases and J 2 bases, with 21 bases left between them. The CDR3 protein is CASTLRSSGAGNQPQHF. In DNA, the CDR3 is TGTGCCAGCACCCTACGGTCCTCAGGGGCGGGCAATCAGCCCCAGCATTTT.

The V and J genes are TRBV5-1 and TRBJ2-7; D is ambiguous. The CDR3 has 16 residues. In germline, CDR1 is SGHRS, CDR2 YFSETQ. V was pared by 0 bases and J by 2 bases, with 15 bases between. The CDR3 DNA is TGCGCCAGCAGCTTGGTACCAGCCAGCCCTCCCTACGAGCAGTACTTC. It codes for CASSLVPASPPYEQYF.

The rearrangement joins TRBV21-1 to TRBJ1-2. TRBV21-1 corresponds to a pseudogene. CDR3 size: 15 residues. DNA for the CDR3: TGTGCCAGCAGCAAAGAAGGTTTCGAAAACTATGGCTACACCTTC. Amino acids: CASSKEGFENYGYTF.

The CDR3 region is CASSYSPGINYEQYF. CDR3 in DNA: TGTGCCAGCAGTTACTCGCCAGGGATTAACTACGAGCAGTACTTC. This chain uses TRBV6-6 with TRBJ2-7; D is possibly TRBD1 (5 bases). Deletions cut 0 bases from V and 3 bases from J, with 12 bases between. The CDR3 length is 15 residues. Per the germline V gene, CDR1 is MNHNY and CDR2 is SVGAGI (reference sequence).

This clonotype was seen many times. This chain's CDR3 is CASSTGPRSSYEQYF. The CDR3 DNA reads TGTGCCAGCAGTACAGGACCGAGGAGCTCCTACGAGCAGTACTTC. The chain couples TRBV12-3 or TRBV12-4 to TRBJ2-7; the D gene is possibly TRBD1 (5 bases). This CDR3 spans 15 amino acids. V lost 5 bases to trimming and J lost 0 bases, with 14 bases between them.

The chain carries TRBV12-5 and TRBJ2-4, with 13 bases lining up with TRBD2. Germline CDR1 LGHNT, CDR2 FRNRAP. The CDR3 length is 16 residues. Trimming cost V 5 bases and J 1 base; bases outside gene matches: 2. This CDR3 is CASGTSGRAAKNIQYF. The CDR3 bases are TGTGCTAGTGGTACTAGCGGGAGGGCGGCCAAAAACATTCAGTACTTC. Filled out from reference TRBV12-5 and TRBJ2-4, the complete variable domain reads DARVTQTPRHKVTEMGQEVTMRCQPILGHNTVFWYRQTMMQGLELLAYFRNRAPLDDSGMPKDRFSAEMPDATLATLKIQPSEPRDSAVYFCASGTSGRAAKNIQYFGAGTRLSVL.

This chain links TRBV20-1 with TRBJ2-3; 7 bases fit TRBD1. The CDR3 has 16 amino acids. The V gene end was trimmed by 6 bases and the J gene end by 0 bases; junction bases not matched to a gene: 12. CDR1 is DFQATT, CDR2 SNEGSKA, per germline (reference sequence). The CDR3 sequence: CSASRTGEASTDTQYF. CDR3 DNA sequence: TGCAGTGCATCCAGAACAGGGGAAGCTAGCACAGATACGCAGTATTTT.

On this clonotype itself: One junction end disagrees with the germline gene, perhaps due to a read error. The chain uses TRBV7-2 and TRBJ1-2; D is uncertain. The CDR3 consists of 14 residues. Germline-derived CDR1 and CDR2 are SGHTA and FQGNSA. The CDR3 bases are TGTGCCAGCGCCTCCGACGGTACTAACTATGACTACACCTTC. It yields the protein CASASDGTNYDYTF. The variable domain in full, with the rest retrieved from reference TRBV7-2 and TRBJ1-2, is GAGVSQSPSNKVTEKGKDVELRCDPISGHTALYWYRQSLGQGLEFLIYFQGNSAPDKSGLPSDRFSAERTGGSVSTLTIQRTQQEDSAVYLCASASDGTNYDYTFGSGTRLTVV.

This clonotype was seen more than once but under ten times. The CDR3 DNA reads TGCAGCGTTCTGAGAACTACAGATACGCAGTATTTT. It yields the protein CSVLRTTDTQYF. This chain links TRBV29-1 with TRBJ2-3, with unresolved D. The CDR3 is made up of 12 amino acids. Trimming took 5 bases from V and 3 from J, leaving 9 bases between them. Germline V gene lookup returns CDR1 SQVTM and CDR2 ANQGSEA.